This entry describes one T cell receptor beta chain. This sample was taken from a study of blood T cell repertoires in COVID-19. There are 15 residues in the CDR3. V shed 6 bases and J 3 bases; nucleotides not matched to a gene: 8. CDR1 is PRHDT, CDR2 FYEKMQ, per germline (reference sequence). Libraries were prepared by immunoSEQ multiplex PCR; TCRdb keeps only in-frame clonotypes and omits some of them. The data contain approximately 250,000 clones, 75% to 90% of them singletons. The sequence was collected from a woman between 70 and 85 years old with COVID-19, enrolled during active disease. The sample was peripheral blood. The chain couples TRBV13 to TRBJ2-1; 7 positions agree with TRBD2. CDR3 protein: CASSPSGAFYNEQFF. CDR3 sequence (DNA): TGTGCCAGCAGTCCAAGCGGGGCCTTCTACAATGAGCAGTTCTTC.